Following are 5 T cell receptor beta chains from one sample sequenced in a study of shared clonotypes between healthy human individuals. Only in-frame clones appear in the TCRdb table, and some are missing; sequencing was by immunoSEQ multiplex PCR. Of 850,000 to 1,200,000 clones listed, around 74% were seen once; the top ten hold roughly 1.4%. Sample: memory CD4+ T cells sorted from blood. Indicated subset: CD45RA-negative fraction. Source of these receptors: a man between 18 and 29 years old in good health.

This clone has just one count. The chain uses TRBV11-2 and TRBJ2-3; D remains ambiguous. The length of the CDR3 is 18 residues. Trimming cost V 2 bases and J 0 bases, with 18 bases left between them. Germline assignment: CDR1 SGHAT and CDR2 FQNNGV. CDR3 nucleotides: TGTGCCAGCAGCTTACGGGTTCCCGCTCAGGCGAGCACAGATACGCAGTATTTT. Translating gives CASSLRVPAQASTDTQYF.

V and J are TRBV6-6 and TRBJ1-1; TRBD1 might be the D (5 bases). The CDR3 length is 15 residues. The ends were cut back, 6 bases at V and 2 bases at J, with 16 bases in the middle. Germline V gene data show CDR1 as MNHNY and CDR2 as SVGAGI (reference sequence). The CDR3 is CASRRSTGVNTEAFF. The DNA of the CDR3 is TGTGCCAGCAGGCGCTCAACAGGAGTCAACACTGAAGCTTTCTTT.

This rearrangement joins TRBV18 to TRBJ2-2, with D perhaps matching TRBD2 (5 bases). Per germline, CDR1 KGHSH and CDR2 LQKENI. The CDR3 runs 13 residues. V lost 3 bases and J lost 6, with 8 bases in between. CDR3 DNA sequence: TGTGCCAGCTCACCGAAGGAGGCCGGGGAGCTGTTTTTT. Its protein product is CASSPKEAGELFF.

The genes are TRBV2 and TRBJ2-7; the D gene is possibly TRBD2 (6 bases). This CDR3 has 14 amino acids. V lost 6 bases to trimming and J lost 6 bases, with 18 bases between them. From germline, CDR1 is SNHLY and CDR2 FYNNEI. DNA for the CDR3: TGTGCCAGCAGCCCCGGGACGCTGGGGGGCGAGCAGTACTTC. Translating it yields CASSPGTLGGEQYF.

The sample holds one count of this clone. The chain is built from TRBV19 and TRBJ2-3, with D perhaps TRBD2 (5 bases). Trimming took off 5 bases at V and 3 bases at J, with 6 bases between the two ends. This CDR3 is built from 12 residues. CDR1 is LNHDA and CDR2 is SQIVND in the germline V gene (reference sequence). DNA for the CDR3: TGTGCCAGTAGTTGGGAGACAGATACGCAGTATTTT. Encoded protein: CASSWETDTQYF.